This TCR delta chain was sequenced in a study of gamma-delta T cells after stem cell transplantation. Germline V gives CDR1 TSWWSYY, CDR2 QGS. J gave up 0 bases and V 2 bases, and 13 bases lay outside the gene matches. CDR3 length: 23 amino acids. This clone was found once. TCRdb re-called the RT-PCR reads with CATT. The sample consists of around 8,400 delta-chain clones, about 14% of them appearing once. This rearrangement joins TRDV1 to TRDJ3; 13 nucleotides align to TRDD3. The sequence was obtained from a human donor. It is not recorded whose cells these are; they may come from a transplant donor. The material sequenced was gamma-delta T cells. The CDR3 sequence is CALGEATATGGYGSSWDTRQMFF. The CDR3 coding sequence is TGTGCTCTTGGGGAAGCGACGGCTACTGGGGGATACGGGAGCTCCTGGGACACCCGACAGATGTTTTTC.